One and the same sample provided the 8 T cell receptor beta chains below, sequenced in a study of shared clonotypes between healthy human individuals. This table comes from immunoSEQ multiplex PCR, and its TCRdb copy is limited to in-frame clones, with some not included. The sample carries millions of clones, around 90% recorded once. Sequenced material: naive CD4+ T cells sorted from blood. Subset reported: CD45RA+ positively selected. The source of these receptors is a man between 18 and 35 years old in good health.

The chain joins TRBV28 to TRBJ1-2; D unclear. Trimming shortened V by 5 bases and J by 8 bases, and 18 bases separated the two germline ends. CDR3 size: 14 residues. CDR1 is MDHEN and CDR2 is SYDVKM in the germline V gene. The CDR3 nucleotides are TGTGCCAGCAGTCCTAGGTCCCAAATCGGCGGCTACACCTTC. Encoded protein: CASSPRSQIGGYTF.

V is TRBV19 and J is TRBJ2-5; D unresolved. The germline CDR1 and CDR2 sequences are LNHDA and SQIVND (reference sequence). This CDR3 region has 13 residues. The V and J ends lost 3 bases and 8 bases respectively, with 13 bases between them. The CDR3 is CASSIHESDTQYF. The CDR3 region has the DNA TGTGCCAGTAGTATCCACGAGTCGGATACCCAGTACTTC.

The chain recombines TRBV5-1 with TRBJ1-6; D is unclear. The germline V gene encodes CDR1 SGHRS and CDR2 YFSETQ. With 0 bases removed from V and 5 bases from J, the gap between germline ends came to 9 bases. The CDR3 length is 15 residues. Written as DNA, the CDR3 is TGCGCCAGCAGCTTGGTGGGGAACGATAATTCACCCCTCCACTTT. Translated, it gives CASSLVGNDNSPLHF. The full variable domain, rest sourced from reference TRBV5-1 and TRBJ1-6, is KAGVTQTPRYLIKTRGQQVTLSCSPISGHRSVSWYQQTPGQGLQFLFEYFSETQRNKGNFPGRFSGRQFSNSRSEMNVSTLELGDSALYLCASSLVGNDNSPLHFGNGTRLTVT.

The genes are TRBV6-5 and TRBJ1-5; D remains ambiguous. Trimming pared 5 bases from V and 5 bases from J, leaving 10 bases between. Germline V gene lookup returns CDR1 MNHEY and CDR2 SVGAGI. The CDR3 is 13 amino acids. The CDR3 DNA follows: TGTGCCAGCAGTCCGTATAGGCATCAGCCCCAGCATTTT. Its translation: CASSPYRHQPQHF.

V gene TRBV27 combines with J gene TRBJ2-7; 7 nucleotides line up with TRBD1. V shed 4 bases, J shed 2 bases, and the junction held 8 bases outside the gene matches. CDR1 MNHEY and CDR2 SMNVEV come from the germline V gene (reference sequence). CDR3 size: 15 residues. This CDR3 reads CASSSLGTVTYEQYF. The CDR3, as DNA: TGTGCCAGCAGTTCCCTGGGGACAGTGACCTACGAGCAGTACTTC.

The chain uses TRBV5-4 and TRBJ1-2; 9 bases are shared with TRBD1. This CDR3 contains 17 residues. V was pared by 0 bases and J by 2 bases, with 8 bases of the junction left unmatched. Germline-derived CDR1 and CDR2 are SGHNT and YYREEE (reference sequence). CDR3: CASSLVFETGGNYGYTF. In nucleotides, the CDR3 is TGTGCCAGCAGCTTGGTATTCGAGACAGGGGGAAACTATGGCTACACCTTC.

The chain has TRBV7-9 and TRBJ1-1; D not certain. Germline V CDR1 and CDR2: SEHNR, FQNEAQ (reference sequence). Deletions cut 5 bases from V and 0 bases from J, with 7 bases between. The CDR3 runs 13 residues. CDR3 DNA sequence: TGTGCCAGCAGCGAGTTGATGAACACTGAAGCTTTCTTT. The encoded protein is CASSELMNTEAFF.

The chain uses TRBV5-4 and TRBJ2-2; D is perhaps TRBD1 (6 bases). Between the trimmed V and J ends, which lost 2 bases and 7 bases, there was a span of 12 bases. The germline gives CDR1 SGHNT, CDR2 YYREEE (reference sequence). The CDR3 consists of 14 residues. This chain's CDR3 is CASSLGGVVGELFF. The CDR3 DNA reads TGTGCCAGCAGCTTAGGGGGAGTGGTCGGGGAGCTGTTTTTT.